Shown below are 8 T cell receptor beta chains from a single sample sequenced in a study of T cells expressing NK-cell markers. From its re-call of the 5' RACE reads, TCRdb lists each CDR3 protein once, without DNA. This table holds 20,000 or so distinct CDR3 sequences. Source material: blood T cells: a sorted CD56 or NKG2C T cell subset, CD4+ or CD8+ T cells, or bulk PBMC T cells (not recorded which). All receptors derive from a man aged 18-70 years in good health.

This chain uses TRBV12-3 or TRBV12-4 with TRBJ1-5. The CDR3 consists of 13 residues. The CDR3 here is CASSPLGNQPQHF.

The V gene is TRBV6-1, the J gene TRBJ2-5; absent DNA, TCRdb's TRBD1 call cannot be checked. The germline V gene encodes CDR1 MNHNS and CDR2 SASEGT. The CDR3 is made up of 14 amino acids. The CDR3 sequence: CASSHRGPQETQYF.

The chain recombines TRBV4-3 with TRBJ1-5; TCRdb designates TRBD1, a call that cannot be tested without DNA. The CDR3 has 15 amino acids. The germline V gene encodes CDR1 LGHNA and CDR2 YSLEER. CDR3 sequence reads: CASSLDRASDQPQHF.

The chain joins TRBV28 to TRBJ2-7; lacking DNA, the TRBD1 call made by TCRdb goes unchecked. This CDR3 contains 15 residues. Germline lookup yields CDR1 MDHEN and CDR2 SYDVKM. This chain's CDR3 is CASRLSGTDAREQYF.

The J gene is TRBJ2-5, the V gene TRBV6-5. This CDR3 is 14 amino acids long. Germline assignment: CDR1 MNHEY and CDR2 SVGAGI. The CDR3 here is CASSYSTAQETQYF.

CDR3 amino acids: CASSRPNQETQYF. This chain connects TRBV28 to TRBJ2-5. Germline V lookup: CDR1 MDHEN, CDR2 SYDVKM. The CDR3 has 13 residues.

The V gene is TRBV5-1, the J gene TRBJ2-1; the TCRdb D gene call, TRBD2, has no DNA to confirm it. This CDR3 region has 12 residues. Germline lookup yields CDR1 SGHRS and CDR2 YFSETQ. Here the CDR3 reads CASKLDGPEQFF.

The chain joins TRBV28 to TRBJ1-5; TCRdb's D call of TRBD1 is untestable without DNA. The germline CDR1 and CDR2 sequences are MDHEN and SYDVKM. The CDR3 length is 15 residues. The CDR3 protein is CASSFGTAVNQPQHF.